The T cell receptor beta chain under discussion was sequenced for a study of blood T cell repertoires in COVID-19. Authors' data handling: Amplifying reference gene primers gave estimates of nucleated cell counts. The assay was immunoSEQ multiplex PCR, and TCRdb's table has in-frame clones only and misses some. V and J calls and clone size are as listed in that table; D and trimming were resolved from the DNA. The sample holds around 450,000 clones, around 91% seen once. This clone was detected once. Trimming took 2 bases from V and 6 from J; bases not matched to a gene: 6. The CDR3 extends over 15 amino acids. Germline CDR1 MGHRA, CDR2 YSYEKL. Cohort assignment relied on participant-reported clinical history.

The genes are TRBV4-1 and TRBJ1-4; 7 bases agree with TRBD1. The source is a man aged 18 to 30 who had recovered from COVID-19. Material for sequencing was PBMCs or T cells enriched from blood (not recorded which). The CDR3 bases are TGCGCCAGCAGCCAACCCCGGGACAGTTATGAAAAACTGTTTTTT. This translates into CASSQPRDSYEKLFF.